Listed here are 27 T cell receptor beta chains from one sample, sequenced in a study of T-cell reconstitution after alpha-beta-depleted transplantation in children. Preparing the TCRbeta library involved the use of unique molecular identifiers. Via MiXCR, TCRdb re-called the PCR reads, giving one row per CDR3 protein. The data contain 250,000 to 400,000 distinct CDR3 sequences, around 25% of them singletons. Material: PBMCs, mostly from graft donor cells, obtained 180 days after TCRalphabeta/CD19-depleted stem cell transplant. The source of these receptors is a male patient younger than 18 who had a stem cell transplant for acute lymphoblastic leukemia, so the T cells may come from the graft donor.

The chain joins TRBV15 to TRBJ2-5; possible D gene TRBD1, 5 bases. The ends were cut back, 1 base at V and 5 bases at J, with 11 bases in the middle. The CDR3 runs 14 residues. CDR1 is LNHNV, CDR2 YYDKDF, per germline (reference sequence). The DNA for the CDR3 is TGTGCCACCAGCAGAGCCGGCAGGGCTGAGACCCAGTACTTC. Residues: CATSRAGRAETQYF.

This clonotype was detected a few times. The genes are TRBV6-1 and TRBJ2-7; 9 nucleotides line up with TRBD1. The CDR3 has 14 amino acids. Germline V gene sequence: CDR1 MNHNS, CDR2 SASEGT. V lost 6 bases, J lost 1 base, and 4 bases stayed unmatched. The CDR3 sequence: CASRGQGRSYEQYF. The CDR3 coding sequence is TGTGCCAGCAGGGGACAGGGAAGGTCCTACGAGCAGTACTTC.

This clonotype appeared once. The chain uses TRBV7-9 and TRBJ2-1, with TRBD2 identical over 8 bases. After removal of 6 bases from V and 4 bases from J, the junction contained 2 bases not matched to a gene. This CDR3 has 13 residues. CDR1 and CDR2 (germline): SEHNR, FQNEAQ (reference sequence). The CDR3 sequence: CASRPSGYNEQFF. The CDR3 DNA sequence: TGTGCCAGCAGACCTAGCGGGTACAATGAGCAGTTCTTC.

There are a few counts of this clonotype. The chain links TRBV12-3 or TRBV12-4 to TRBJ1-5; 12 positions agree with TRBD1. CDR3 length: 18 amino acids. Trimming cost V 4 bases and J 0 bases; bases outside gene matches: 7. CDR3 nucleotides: TGTGCCAGCAGTTACAGGGGACAGGGGGCATATAGCAATCAGCCCCAGCATTTT. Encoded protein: CASSYRGQGAYSNQPQHF.

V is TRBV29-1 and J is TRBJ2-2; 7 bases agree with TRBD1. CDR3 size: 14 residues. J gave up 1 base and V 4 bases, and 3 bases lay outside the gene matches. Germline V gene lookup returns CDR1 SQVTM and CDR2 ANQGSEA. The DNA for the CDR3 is TGCAGCGTTGGCAGGGGGATGAACACCGGGGAGCTGTTTTTT. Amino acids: CSVGRGMNTGELFF.

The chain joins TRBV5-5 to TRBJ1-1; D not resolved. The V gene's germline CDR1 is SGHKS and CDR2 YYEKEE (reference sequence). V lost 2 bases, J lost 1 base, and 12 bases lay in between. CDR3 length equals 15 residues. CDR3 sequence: CASSFRPNPNTEAFF. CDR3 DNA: TGTGCCAGCAGCTTCCGACCGAATCCGAACACTGAAGCTTTCTTT.

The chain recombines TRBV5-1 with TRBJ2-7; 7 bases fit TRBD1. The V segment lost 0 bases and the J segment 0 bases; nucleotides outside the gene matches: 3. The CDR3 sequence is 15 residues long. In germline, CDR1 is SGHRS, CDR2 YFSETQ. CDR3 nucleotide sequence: TGCGCCAGCAGCTTGGCGGGACAGAGCTCCTACGAGCAGTACTTC. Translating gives CASSLAGQSSYEQYF.

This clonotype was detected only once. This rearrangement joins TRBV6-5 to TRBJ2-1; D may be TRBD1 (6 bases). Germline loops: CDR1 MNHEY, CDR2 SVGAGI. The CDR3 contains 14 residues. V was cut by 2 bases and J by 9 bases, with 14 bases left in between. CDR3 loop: CASSYQDSYGEQFF. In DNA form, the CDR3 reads TGTGCCAGCAGTTACCAGGACAGTTACGGTGAGCAGTTCTTC.

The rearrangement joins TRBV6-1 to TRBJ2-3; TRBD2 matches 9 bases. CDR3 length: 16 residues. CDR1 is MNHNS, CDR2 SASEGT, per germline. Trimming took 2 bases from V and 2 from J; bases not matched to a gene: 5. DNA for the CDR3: TGTGCCAGCAGTGAAAGGCTAGCGGGAACCACAGATACGCAGTATTTT. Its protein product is CASSERLAGTTDTQYF.

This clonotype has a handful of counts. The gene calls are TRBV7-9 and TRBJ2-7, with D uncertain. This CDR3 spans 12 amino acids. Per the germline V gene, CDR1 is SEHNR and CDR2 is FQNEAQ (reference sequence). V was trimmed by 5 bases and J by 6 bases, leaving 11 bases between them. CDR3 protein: CASSMGLGEQYF. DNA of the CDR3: TGTGCCAGCAGCATGGGATTAGGCGAGCAGTACTTC.

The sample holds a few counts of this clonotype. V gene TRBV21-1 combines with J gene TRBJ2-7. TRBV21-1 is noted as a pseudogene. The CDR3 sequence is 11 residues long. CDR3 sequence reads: CASSKGGEQYF. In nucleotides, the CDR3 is TGTGCCAGCAGCAAAGGTGGCGAGCAGTACTTC.

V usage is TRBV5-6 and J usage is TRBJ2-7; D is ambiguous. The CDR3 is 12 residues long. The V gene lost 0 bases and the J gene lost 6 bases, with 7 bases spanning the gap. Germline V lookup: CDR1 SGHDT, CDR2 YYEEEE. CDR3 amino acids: CASSLATLEQYF. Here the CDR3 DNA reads TGTGCCAGCAGCTTGGCCACCCTCGAGCAGTACTTC.

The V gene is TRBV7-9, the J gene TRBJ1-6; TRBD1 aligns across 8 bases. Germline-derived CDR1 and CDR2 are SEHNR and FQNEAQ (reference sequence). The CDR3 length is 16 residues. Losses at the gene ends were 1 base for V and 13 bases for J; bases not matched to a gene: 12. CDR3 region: CASSLVPSADRGPLHF. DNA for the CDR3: TGTGCCAGCAGCTTAGTTCCCTCGGCTGACAGGGGCCCCCTCCACTTT.

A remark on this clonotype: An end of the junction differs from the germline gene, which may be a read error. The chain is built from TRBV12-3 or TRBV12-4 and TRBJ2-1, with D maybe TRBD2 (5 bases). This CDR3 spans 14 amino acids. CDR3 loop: CASSFRRGLFSPNF. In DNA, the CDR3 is TGTGCCAGCAGTTTTCGCCGGGGTCTATTCTCCCCCAACTTC.

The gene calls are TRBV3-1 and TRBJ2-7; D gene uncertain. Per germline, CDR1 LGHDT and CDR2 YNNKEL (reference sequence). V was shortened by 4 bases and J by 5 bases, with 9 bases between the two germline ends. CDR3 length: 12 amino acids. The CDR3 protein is CASSRRTHEQYF. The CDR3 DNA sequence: TGTGCCAGCAGCCGGCGTACCCACGAGCAGTACTTC.

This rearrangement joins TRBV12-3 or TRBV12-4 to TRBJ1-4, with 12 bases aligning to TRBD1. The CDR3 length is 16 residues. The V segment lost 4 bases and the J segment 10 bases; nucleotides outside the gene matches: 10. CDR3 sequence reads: CASSSLSGTGGGKLFF. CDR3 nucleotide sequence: TGTGCCAGCAGTTCACTCTCCGGGACAGGGGGCGGAAAACTGTTTTTT.

Here the CDR3 reads CASSPLQGAQSEQYF. The CDR3 nucleotides are TGTGCCAGTAGTCCCCTCCAGGGGGCCCAGAGTGAGCAGTACTTC. The chain has TRBV19 and TRBJ2-7; 8 positions agree with TRBD1. With V trimmed by 5 bases and J by 7 bases, 13 bases remained unmatched. This CDR3 has 15 residues. Per the germline V gene, CDR1 is LNHDA and CDR2 is SQIVND (reference sequence).

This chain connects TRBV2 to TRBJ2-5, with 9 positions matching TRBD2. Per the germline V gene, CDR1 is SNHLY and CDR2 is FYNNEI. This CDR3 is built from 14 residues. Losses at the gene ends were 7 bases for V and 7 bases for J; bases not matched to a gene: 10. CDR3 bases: TGTGCCAGCATGGGGCGGGGGGGCCCAGGGACCCAGTACTTC. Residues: CASMGRGGPGTQYF.

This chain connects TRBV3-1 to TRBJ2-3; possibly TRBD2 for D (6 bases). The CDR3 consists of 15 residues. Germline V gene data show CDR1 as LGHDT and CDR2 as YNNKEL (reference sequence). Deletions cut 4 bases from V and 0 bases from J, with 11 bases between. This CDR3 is CASSRWRASTDTQYF. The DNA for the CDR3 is TGTGCCAGCAGCCGTTGGAGGGCCAGCACAGATACGCAGTATTTT.

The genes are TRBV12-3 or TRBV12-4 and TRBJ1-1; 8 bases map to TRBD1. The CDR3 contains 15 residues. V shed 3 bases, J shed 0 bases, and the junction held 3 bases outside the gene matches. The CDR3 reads CASSFGDRMNTEAFF. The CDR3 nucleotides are TGTGCCAGCAGTTTCGGGGACAGGATGAACACTGAAGCTTTCTTT.

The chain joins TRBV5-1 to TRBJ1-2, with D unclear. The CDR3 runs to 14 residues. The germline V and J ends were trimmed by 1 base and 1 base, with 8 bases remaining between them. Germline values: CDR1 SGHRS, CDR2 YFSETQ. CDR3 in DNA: TGCGCCAGCAGCTTGAGCACTCTTAACTATGGCTACACCTTC. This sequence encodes CASSLSTLNYGYTF.

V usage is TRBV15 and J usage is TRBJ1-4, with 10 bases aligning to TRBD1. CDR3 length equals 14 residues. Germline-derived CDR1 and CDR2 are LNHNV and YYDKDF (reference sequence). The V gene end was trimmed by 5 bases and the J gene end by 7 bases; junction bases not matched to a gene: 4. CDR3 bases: TGTGCCACCAGCCTCCGGGACAGGGGTGAAAAACTGTTTTTT. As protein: CATSLRDRGEKLFF.

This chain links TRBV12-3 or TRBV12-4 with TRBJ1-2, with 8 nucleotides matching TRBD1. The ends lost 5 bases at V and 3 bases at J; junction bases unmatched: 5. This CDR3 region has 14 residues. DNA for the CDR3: TGTGCCAGCAGTCTCAGGGGGCAGGACTATGGCTACACCTTC. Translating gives CASSLRGQDYGYTF.

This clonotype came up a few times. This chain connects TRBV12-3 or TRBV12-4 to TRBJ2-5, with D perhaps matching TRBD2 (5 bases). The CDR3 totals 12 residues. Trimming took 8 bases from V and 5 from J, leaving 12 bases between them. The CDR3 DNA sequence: TGTGCCAGCGGGAGACTTGGGGAGACCCAGTACTTC. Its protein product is CASGRLGETQYF.

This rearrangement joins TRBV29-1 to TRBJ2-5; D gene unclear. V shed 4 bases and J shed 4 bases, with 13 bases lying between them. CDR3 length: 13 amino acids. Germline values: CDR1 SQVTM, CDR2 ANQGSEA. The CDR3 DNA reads TGCAGCGTTGGGATCCGGCTTCGAGAGACCCAGTACTTC. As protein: CSVGIRLRETQYF.

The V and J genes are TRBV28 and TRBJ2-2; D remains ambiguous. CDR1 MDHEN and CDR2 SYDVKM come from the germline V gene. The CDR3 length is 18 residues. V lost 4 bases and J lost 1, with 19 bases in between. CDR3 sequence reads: CASSSPGQPSLNTGELFF. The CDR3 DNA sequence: TGTGCCAGCAGTTCCCCCGGCCAGCCGTCCCTGAACACCGGGGAGCTGTTTTTT. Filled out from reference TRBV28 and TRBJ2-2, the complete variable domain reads DVKVTQSSRYLVKRTGEKVFLECVQDMDHENMFWYRQDPGLGLRLIYFSYDVKMKEKGDIPEGYSVSREKKERFSLILESASTNQTSMYLCASSSPGQPSLNTGELFFGEGSRLTVL.

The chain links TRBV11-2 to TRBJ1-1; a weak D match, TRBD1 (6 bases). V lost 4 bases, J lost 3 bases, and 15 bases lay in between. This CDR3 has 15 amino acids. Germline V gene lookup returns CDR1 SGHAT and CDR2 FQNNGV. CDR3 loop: CASSSSGQMYTEAFF. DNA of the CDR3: TGTGCCAGCAGCTCGTCCGGACAGATGTACACTGAAGCTTTCTTT.